The 12 T cell receptor beta chains below come from one sample, sequenced in a study of blood T cell repertoires in COVID-19. The repertoire was sequenced with immunoSEQ multiplex PCR; TCRdb's copy has only in-frame clones and lacks some. Of 55,000 to 75,000 clones listed, almost 85% are singletons. The specimen was peripheral blood. These TCRs come from a man aged 60-69 years with COVID-19, enrolled during active disease.

This chain links TRBV18 with TRBJ1-5; TRBD1 might be the D (6 bases). Per germline, CDR1 KGHSH and CDR2 LQKENI. The CDR3 length is 19 residues. V lost 3 bases and J lost 0, with 21 bases in between. The CDR3 DNA reads TGTGCCAGCTCACCGTCTTTTCGGACAGACTATTATAGCAATCAGCCCCAGCATTTT. The encoded protein is CASSPSFRTDYYSNQPQHF.

The chain employs TRBV29-1 and TRBJ1-1; D call uncertain. The CDR3 sequence is 15 residues long. Trimming took 7 bases from V and 0 from J, leaving 18 bases between them. Germline CDR1 is SQVTM and CDR2 is ANQGSEA. This chain's CDR3 is CSASEVAVMNTEAFF. The CDR3 region has the DNA TGCAGCGCCTCAGAGGTAGCGGTGATGAACACTGAAGCTTTCTTT.

The rearrangement uses TRBV7-2 and TRBJ1-2; 8 nucleotides agree with TRBD1. With 2 bases clipped from V and 7 bases from J, the junction kept 6 bases outside the gene matches. Germline V gene data show CDR1 as SGHTA and CDR2 as FQGNSA. The CDR3 spans 14 residues. CDR3 sequence reads: CASSLFQGAGGYTF. In nucleotides, the CDR3 is TGTGCCAGCAGCTTATTTCAGGGGGCGGGTGGCTACACCTTC.

This chain connects TRBV7-9 to TRBJ1-3; tentatively, D is TRBD1 (5 bases). Germline loops: CDR1 SEHNR, CDR2 FQNEAQ (reference sequence). The CDR3 sequence is 13 residues long. The V gene lost 6 bases and the J gene lost 3 bases, with 9 bases spanning the gap. CDR3 sequence reads: CASRRGIGNTIYF. The DNA for the CDR3 is TGTGCCAGCAGGCGGGGGATTGGAAACACCATATATTTT. Full variable domain (missing parts from reference TRBV7-9 and TRBJ1-3): DTGVSQNPRHKITKRGQNVTFRCDPISEHNRLYWYRQTLGQGPEFLTYFQNEAQLEKSRLLSDRFSAERPKGSFSTLEIQRTEQGDSAMYLCASRRGIGNTIYFGEGSWLTVV.

V gene TRBV6-2 or TRBV6-3 combines with J gene TRBJ2-7; the match to TRBD2 covers 7 bases. The CDR3 totals 16 residues. V gave up 0 bases and J gave up 5 bases; unmatched junction bases: 10. Germline CDR1 and CDR2: MNHEY and SVGEGT. The CDR3 is CASSYSMGGGIDEQYF. CDR3 sequence (DNA): TGTGCCAGCAGTTACTCGATGGGGGGAGGGATCGACGAGCAGTACTTC.

The chain joins TRBV6-1 to TRBJ1-2, with D perhaps TRBD1 (5 bases). The CDR3 runs 14 residues. In germline, CDR1 is MNHNS, CDR2 SASEGT. Trimming cost V 0 bases and J 8 bases, with 13 bases left between them. The CDR3 here is CASSEAGGGRGYTF. The CDR3 DNA reads TGTGCCAGCAGTGAAGCGGGGGGAGGACGGGGCTACACCTTC.

The chain uses TRBV5-4 and TRBJ2-3, with TRBD2 as a possible D gene (5 bases). CDR3 length equals 15 residues. Germline-derived CDR1 and CDR2 are SGHNT and YYREEE (reference sequence). V was pared by 1 base and J by 0 bases, with 9 bases between. DNA for the CDR3: TGTGCCAGCAGCTTGAACGGGGTTAGCACAGATACGCAGTATTTT. This sequence encodes CASSLNGVSTDTQYF.

This clone was detected a few times. This chain links TRBV12-3 or TRBV12-4 with TRBJ1-6; tentatively, D is TRBD1 (5 bases). This CDR3 has 13 amino acids. V was shortened by 6 bases and J by 5 bases, with 8 bases between the two germline ends. The CDR3 loop reads CASSRGDNSPLHF. The CDR3 DNA reads as TGTGCCAGCAGCCGGGGGGATAATTCACCCCTCCACTTT.

The V and J genes are TRBV6-1 and TRBJ1-4; tentatively, D is TRBD1 (6 bases). Germline CDR1 and CDR2: MNHNS and SASEGT. Trimming cost V 3 bases and J 7 bases, with 15 bases left between them. This CDR3 is 15 amino acids long. The CDR3: CASSDPGDTVEKLFF. In nucleotides, the CDR3 is TGTGCCAGCAGTGATCCTGGGGACACGGTTGAAAAACTGTTTTTT.

The chain is built from TRBV3-1 (or the pseudogene TRBV3-2) and TRBJ2-2; 9 bases match TRBD1. The germline CDR1 and CDR2 sequences are LGHDT and YNNKEL (reference sequence). V shed 4 bases, J shed 0 bases, and the junction held 6 bases outside the gene matches. This CDR3 is 17 amino acids long. The CDR3 reads CASSLSGTGTNTGELFF. In nucleotides, the CDR3 is TGTGCCAGCAGCCTGTCCGGGACAGGGACGAACACCGGGGAGCTGTTTTTT.

The gene calls are TRBV24-1 and TRBJ1-2, with 8 bases identical to TRBD1. V lost 2 bases and J lost 8; bases outside the gene matches: 12. The V gene's germline CDR1 is KGHDR and CDR2 SFDVKD. The CDR3 covers 16 residues. The CDR3 nucleotides are TGTGCCACCAGTGATTCCCTCCGGGACAGGAGTCGCGGCTACACCTTC. This sequence encodes CATSDSLRDRSRGYTF.

The rearrangement links TRBV2 to TRBJ1-5, with D unclear. This CDR3 has 15 amino acids. V was trimmed by 1 base and J by 3 bases, leaving 10 bases between them. Per germline, CDR1 SNHLY and CDR2 FYNNEI. Here the CDR3 reads CASSEVGVPNQPQHF. In nucleotides, the CDR3 is TGTGCCAGCAGTGAAGTCGGGGTCCCCAATCAGCCCCAGCATTTT.